This T cell receptor (beta chain) was captured in a study of identical twins. Germline V gene lookup returns CDR1 DFQATT and CDR2 SNEGSKA (reference sequence). V shed 7 bases, J shed 5 bases, and the junction held 5 bases outside the gene matches. This CDR3 spans 14 amino acids. Template switching created a universal primer site, and the cDNA included unique molecular identifiers. TCRdb reprocessed the 5' RACE reads with MiXCR, giving one entry per CDR3 protein. In the table there are 1.5 million or so distinct CDR3 sequences, roughly a third of which are singletons. General study points: Models underestimated out-of-frame TCR alpha sharing in monozygotic twins. Donors were not followed over many years; analysis was cross-sectional. Fewer insertions characterized abundant cord blood beta clonotypes, whereas memory repertoires showed none.

As regards this clonotype: Antigen specificity is unknown.

The chain recombines TRBV20-1 with TRBJ2-1; 13 positions agree with TRBD2. The source of this sequence is a newborn girl in good health. The sample comprised cord blood. The CDR3 here is CSVLGTSGDNEQFF. The CDR3, as DNA: TGCAGTGTCCTGGGGACTAGCGGGGACAATGAGCAGTTCTTC.